The source of this T cell receptor (beta chain) is a study of vaccination and CD4 T cells after COVID-19. The overall study: For control cultures, the treatment was a CEFX pool, an HIV-1 Nef pool, or no peptide. Study findings and constraints: Going from approximately 21 to 38, median SARS-CoV-2-reactive clonotypes did not rise significantly.

The treatment was: approximately 10-day PBMC culture with coronavirus spike peptide pools or control peptides (ViraFEST assay). Fresh IL-2 medium replaced half the culture medium on days 3 and 7. This clonotype has just a few counts. What it recognizes is unknown. Sequencing of DNA taken from cultured CD4+ T cells relied on the Oncomine TCR Beta short-read assay. A single record per CDR3 protein comes from TCRdb applying MiXCR to the PCR reads. The sample includes 13,000 or so distinct CDR3 sequences, 58% of them seen just once. This TCR derives from a human donor with COVID-19. The sequenced sample was cultured CD4+ T cells from blood, obtained after SARS-CoV-2 vaccination.

The chain's CDR3 is CASSLLVGVNQPQHF. In nucleotides, the CDR3 is TGTGCCAGCAGCTTATTAGTTGGGGTTAATCAGCCCCAGCATTTT. The rearrangement joins TRBV7-8 to TRBJ1-5; no definite D call. V lost 2 bases and J 4 bases, leaving 12 bases between the germline ends. The CDR3 has 15 amino acids. From germline, CDR1 is SGHVS and CDR2 FQNEAQ.